These 2 T cell receptor beta chains were sequenced from one sample in a study of T cell changes during pregnancy in multiple sclerosis (dated by TCRdb to about 2019). Libraries were prepared through the immunoSEQ multiplex PCR assay. What TCRdb holds here is the immuneACCESS table cut down to in-frame rearrangements. Part of the clones is not present; checked against another copy, under half of the missing clones reflect an unresolved V gene, and the others are unexplained. The sample table lists some 99,000 clones, roughly 92% of them with a count of one. Together, the top ten hold almost 1% of the sample. The sequences come from peripheral blood, collected after pregnancy. The receptors derive from a female donor with multiple sclerosis, enrolled in a pregnancy study.

This chain links TRBV5-4 with TRBJ1-2; 8 positions agree with TRBD1. Germline CDR1 SGHNT, CDR2 YYREEE (reference sequence). This CDR3 region has 14 residues. V shed 0 bases, J shed 2 bases, and the junction held 0 bases outside the gene matches. This CDR3 is CASSLDRGNYGYTF. In DNA, the CDR3 is TGTGCCAGCAGCTTGGACAGGGGGAACTATGGCTACACCTTC.

The V and J genes are TRBV7-2 and TRBJ2-7; TRBD2 matches 11 bases. With V trimmed by 2 bases and J by 3 bases, 6 bases remained unmatched. CDR1 and CDR2 (germline): SGHTA, FQGNSA. The CDR3 loop spans 16 amino acids. CDR3 bases: TGTGCCAGCAGCTTAACTAGGACTAGCGGGCGCTACGAGCAGTACTTC. It translates to CASSLTRTSGRYEQYF.